This record covers a single T cell receptor (beta chain). No antigen is known for it. The sample originates from a study of glioma-infiltrating T cells. V trimming: 7 bases; J trimming: 1 base; junction bases outside the gene matches: 11. This CDR3 contains 19 residues. Per the germline V gene, CDR1 is LGHNA and CDR2 is YNFKEQ. Using RNA template, CDR3s of TCR alpha and beta were amplified with iRepertoire arm-PCR. TCRdb redid the calling of the multiplex PCR reads with MiXCR, one entry per CDR3 protein. The sample carries some 120,000 distinct CDR3 sequences, roughly 25% recorded once. Whole-study findings and limits: Very few CDR3 sequences were shared between tissue and blood.

The material sequenced was glioma tissue, nonneoplastic brain tissue, or PBMCs (not recorded which). The chain combines TRBV4-2 with TRBJ2-3; 16 bases are shared with TRBD2. The receptor was isolated from a human donor with low-grade glioma or glioblastoma, undergoing nonglioma brain surgery, or in good health (not recorded which). The CDR3 reads CASIPTGLAGGSGTDTQYF. Here the CDR3 DNA reads TGTGCCAGCATTCCCACGGGACTAGCGGGAGGGTCTGGCACAGATACGCAGTATTTT.